This passage covers 12 T cell receptor beta chains from one sample sequenced in a study of OX40 agonist ivuxolimab in advanced cancers. Produced via immunoSEQ multiplex PCR; TCRdb's table is partial and in-frame only. There are tens of thousands of clones in the sample; around 80% occur only once, and around 5% lies in the top ten. This specimen was CD4+ or CD8+ T cells sorted from blood, taken in a trial of the OX40 agonist ivuxolimab. All receptors come from an adult with an advanced solid tumor such as melanoma, head and neck, liver or kidney cancer.

The rearrangement joins TRBV6-5 to TRBJ2-7; D unclear. CDR1 is MNHEY, CDR2 SVGAGI, per germline. The length of the CDR3 is 15 residues. The ends were cut back, 6 bases at V and 5 bases at J, with 20 bases in the middle. This CDR3 is CASRTVRTEGHEQYF. The CDR3 nucleotides are TGTGCCAGCAGAACCGTTAGGACGGAAGGGCACGAGCAGTACTTC.

This chain connects TRBV11-3 to TRBJ2-7; the match to TRBD1 covers 8 bases. The CDR3 is 17 residues long. The trim removed 2 bases at V and 3 bases at J, leaving 12 bases unmatched. Germline V gives CDR1 SGHNT, CDR2 YENEEA. The CDR3 DNA reads TGTGCCAGCAGCTTATGGTTTGGGAATGACAGGGGCTACGAGCAGTACTTC. It translates to CASSLWFGNDRGYEQYF.

The gene calls are TRBV7-9 and TRBJ1-5; possibly TRBD1 for D (5 bases). Deletions cut 5 bases from V and 2 bases from J, with 10 bases between. Germline V CDR1 and CDR2: SEHNR, FQNEAQ (reference sequence). This CDR3 region has 14 residues. The CDR3 coding sequence is TGTGCCAGCAGCCGGGGGGGAGGCAATCAGCCCCAGCATTTT. Translated, it gives CASSRGGGNQPQHF.

V gene TRBV11-3 combines with J gene TRBJ1-2; D not resolved. The V and J ends lost 3 bases and 8 bases respectively, with 16 bases between them. The CDR3 loop spans 14 amino acids. Germline V gene data show CDR1 as SGHNT and CDR2 as YENEEA. This CDR3 is CASSLTAAGGGYTF. The CDR3 coding sequence is TGTGCCAGCAGCTTGACGGCGGCGGGAGGAGGCTACACCTTC.

The V call is TRBV2, the J call TRBJ1-2; a possible D gene is TRBD1 (6 bases). Germline lookup yields CDR1 SNHLY and CDR2 FYNNEI. The germline V and J ends were trimmed by 6 bases and 2 bases, with 10 bases remaining between them. There are 13 residues in the CDR3. In DNA form, the CDR3 reads TGTGCCAGCAGCCTTGACAGGAACTATGGCTACACCTTC. Its protein product is CASSLDRNYGYTF.

The chain links TRBV4-2 to TRBJ1-2; D not resolved. The CDR3 is 13 amino acids. The germline CDR1 and CDR2 sequences are LGHNA and YNFKEQ. V was shortened by 0 bases and J by 6 bases, with 8 bases between the two germline ends. CDR3: CASSQDGLDGYTF. The DNA of the CDR3 is TGTGCCAGCAGCCAAGATGGGTTAGATGGCTACACCTTC.

Only a few counts were recorded for this clone. The rearrangement uses TRBV4-1 and TRBJ1-4; possibly TRBD1 for D (5 bases). The CDR3 extends over 12 amino acids. Looked up from germline, CDR1 is MGHRA and CDR2 is YSYEKL. V dropped 5 bases and J dropped 6 bases, with 7 bases sitting between them. The chain's CDR3 is CASSIRDEKLFF. CDR3 bases: TGCGCCAGCAGCATCAGGGATGAAAAACTGTTTTTT.

The gene calls are TRBV2 and TRBJ1-5; 7 nucleotides agree with TRBD1. Germline V lookup: CDR1 SNHLY, CDR2 FYNNEI. CDR3 length: 13 residues. V shed 7 bases and J 6 bases; nucleotides not matched to a gene: 6. CDR3 in DNA: TGTGCCAGCAAAGGTACAGGGGCTCAGCCCCAGCATTTT. It translates to CASKGTGAQPQHF.

The chain employs TRBV4-2 and TRBJ2-3; 7 nucleotides agree with TRBD2. This CDR3 spans 17 amino acids. Trimming took 5 bases from V and 3 from J; bases not matched to a gene: 14. Germline lookup yields CDR1 LGHNA and CDR2 YNFKEQ. The CDR3 sequence: CASSASHAAGVTDTQYF. The CDR3 DNA sequence: TGTGCCAGCAGCGCCTCTCATGCGGCGGGAGTTACAGATACGCAGTATTTT.

The J gene is TRBJ2-7, the V gene TRBV6-6; perhaps D is TRBD1 or TRBD2 (5 bases each). There are 14 residues in the CDR3. V was trimmed by 4 bases and J by 6 bases, leaving 16 bases between them. The germline V gene has CDR1 MNHNY and CDR2 SVGAGI (reference sequence). CDR3 residues: CASSLGRWPGEQYF. The CDR3 DNA reads as TGTGCCAGCAGTTTGGGACGGTGGCCGGGCGAGCAGTACTTC.

J is TRBJ1-5 and V is TRBV10-3, with a tentative D call TRBD1 (6 bases). Germline CDR1 and CDR2: ENHRY and SYGVKD. There are 15 residues in the CDR3. The V end lost 0 bases, the J end lost 6 bases, and 12 bases lay between the germline ends. CDR3 loop: CAISESPGGGQPQHF. As DNA, the CDR3 is TGTGCCATCAGTGAGTCCCCGGGGGGCGGTCAGCCCCAGCATTTT.

This sequence joins TRBV9 and TRBJ2-3; TRBD2 matches 7 bases. J lost 12 bases, V lost 0 bases, and 7 bases had no gene match. This CDR3 is 13 amino acids long. Germline-derived CDR1 and CDR2 are SGDLS and YYNGEE. The CDR3 loop is CASSVEGGRDQYF. CDR3 DNA: TGTGCCAGCAGCGTAGAAGGCGGGAGAGATCAGTATTTT.